This T cell receptor beta chain was sequenced in a study of blood T cell repertoires in COVID-19. Study as a whole: PBMCs, B-cell-depleted T cells, or T cells provided the cDNA or gDNA that made up the material.

Under the authors' procedure: Estimation of nucleated cell counts was performed using reference gene primer amplification. Here immunoSEQ multiplex PCR was the method, and the copy in TCRdb shows in-frame clones only, minus some. That table is the source of V, J and clone size, and D and trimming were worked out from the DNA. Of 200,000 to 250,000 clones in the sample, roughly 87% were seen once. The CDR3 covers 14 residues. With 1 base removed from V and 1 base from J, the gap between germline ends came to 7 bases. Germline CDR1 and CDR2: SQVTM and ANQGSEA. Symptom resolution, clearance, or two negative PCRs marked the recovered donors of Cohort 3.

The sequence was obtained from a man aged 30-40 years who had recovered from COVID-19. Sequences were obtained from PBMCs or T cells enriched from blood (not recorded which). J is TRBJ2-2 and V is TRBV29-1; D remains unclear. The CDR3 DNA is TGCAGCGTTGAAGGGCCATGGAACACCGGGGAGCTGTTTTTT. Its protein is CSVEGPWNTGELFF.